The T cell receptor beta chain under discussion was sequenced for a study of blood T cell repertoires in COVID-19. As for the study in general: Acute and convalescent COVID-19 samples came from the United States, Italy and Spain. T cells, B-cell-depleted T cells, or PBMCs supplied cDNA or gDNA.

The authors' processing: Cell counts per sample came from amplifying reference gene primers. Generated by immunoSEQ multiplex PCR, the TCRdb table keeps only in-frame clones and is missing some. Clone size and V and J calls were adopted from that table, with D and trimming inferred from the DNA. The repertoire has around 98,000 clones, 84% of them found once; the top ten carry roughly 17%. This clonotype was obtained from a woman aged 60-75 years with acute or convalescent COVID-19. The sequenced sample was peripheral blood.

The CDR3 nucleotides read TGCGCCAGCAGCTTCATCCTCGGACAGGGGGCCGGGGAGCTGTTTTTT. This sequence encodes CASSFILGQGAGELFF. The J gene is TRBJ2-2, the V gene TRBV5-1, with 10 positions matching TRBD1. Trimming took 2 bases from V and 6 from J; bases not matched to a gene: 7. Germline-derived CDR1 and CDR2 are SGHRS and YFSETQ. This CDR3 comprises 16 residues.